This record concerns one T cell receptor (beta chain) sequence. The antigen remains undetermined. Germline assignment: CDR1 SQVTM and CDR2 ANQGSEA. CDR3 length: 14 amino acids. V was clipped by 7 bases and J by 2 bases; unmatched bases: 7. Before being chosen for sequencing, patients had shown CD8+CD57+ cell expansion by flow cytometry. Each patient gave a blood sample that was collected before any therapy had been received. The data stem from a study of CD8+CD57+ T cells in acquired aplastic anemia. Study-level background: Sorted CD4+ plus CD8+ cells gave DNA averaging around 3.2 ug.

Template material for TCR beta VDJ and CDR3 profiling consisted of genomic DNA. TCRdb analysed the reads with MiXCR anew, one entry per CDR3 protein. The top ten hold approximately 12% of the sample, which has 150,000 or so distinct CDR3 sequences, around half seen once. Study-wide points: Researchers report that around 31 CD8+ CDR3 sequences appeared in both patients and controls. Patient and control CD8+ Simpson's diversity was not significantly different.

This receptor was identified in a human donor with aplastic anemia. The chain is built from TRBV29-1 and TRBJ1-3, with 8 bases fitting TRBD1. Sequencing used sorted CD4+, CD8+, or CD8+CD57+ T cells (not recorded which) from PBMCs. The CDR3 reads CSAGDRGTGNTIYF. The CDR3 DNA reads TGCAGCGCAGGCGACAGGGGCACTGGAAACACCATATATTTT.